This T cell receptor (beta chain) comes out of a study of shared T cell receptors in the human thymus. Some clones are missing from TCRdb's copy, which holds only in-frame ones; the method was immunoSEQ multiplex PCR. The sample carries roughly 500,000 clones, around 78% recorded once. The CDR3 covers 14 residues. The germline CDR1 and CDR2 sequences are SGHAT and FQNNGV. V lost 5 bases, J lost 5 bases, and 13 bases lay in between. These data also formed part of another study, on human thymus T cells. This second study notes: Infants, healthy and Finnish, who were having corrective surgery for congenital heart defects served as donors. The source of the thymus tissue was resections taken during corrective heart surgery. Within thymic and blood repertoires, V and J gene usage appeared to be biased. The related literature has documented a marked overlap of thymic repertoires among unrelated individuals.

The receptor's source is a boy under three years old with a congenital heart defect. V and J are TRBV11-2 and TRBJ2-1; a weak D match, TRBD1 (5 bases). Specimen: thymocytes. The CDR3 is CASSHRRRDNEQFF. The CDR3 DNA reads TGTGCCAGCAGCCACAGGCGGCGAGACAATGAGCAGTTCTTC.